This is a list of T cell receptor beta chains from one sample in a study of CD8 T cells in Susac syndrome. Each CDR3 protein is one row after TCRdb ran MiXCR on the immunoSEQ multiplex PCR reads. The sample contains 150,000 to 200,000 distinct CDR3 sequences, around 94% of which appear only once. The material sequenced was CD4+ T cells from PBMCs. These receptors originate from a human donor in good health. The CDR3 runs from the conserved cysteine through the conserved F or W. D genes are given only for firm matches. Clone size, where shown, is once, few, many, or a class for clones that have expanded.

J gene: TRBJ1-2; V gene: TRBV20-1; clone size: NA; D gene: NA; CDR3 protein: CSARDSAGLGYTF; CDR3 DNA: TGCAGTGCTAGAGATTCCGCAGGGCTGGGCTACACCTTC
J gene: TRBJ2-2; V gene: TRBV6-2/TRBV6-3; clone size: NA; D gene: NA; CDR3 protein: CASSLQGPRTGELFF; CDR3 DNA: TGTGCCAGCAGTCTTCAGGGGCCGCGCACCGGGGAGCTGTTTTTT
J gene: TRBJ2-7; V gene: TRBV5-6; clone size: NA; D gene: TRBD1; CDR3 protein: CASSLFPGQGGEQYF; CDR3 DNA: TGTGCCAGCAGCTTGTTCCCTGGACAGGGAGGCGAGCAGTACTTC
J gene: TRBJ2-7; V gene: TRBV11-1; clone size: NA; D gene: TRBD1; CDR3 protein: CASSPLDRGPSYEQYF; CDR3 DNA: TGTGCCAGCAGCCCACTCGACAGGGGGCCTTCCTACGAGCAGTACTTC
J gene: TRBJ2-1; V gene: TRBV6-1; clone size: once; D gene: TRBD2; CDR3 protein: CASWTSGGSSYNEQFF; CDR3 DNA: TGTGCCAGCTGGACTAGCGGGGGGAGCTCCTACAATGAGCAGTTCTTC
J gene: TRBJ2-1; V gene: TRBV11-2; clone size: NA; D gene: NA; CDR3 protein: CASSLFEGGEQFF; CDR3 DNA: TGTGCCAGCAGCTTGTTTGAAGGGGGTGAGCAGTTCTTC
J gene: TRBJ1-2; V gene: TRBV6-1; clone size: NA; D gene: NA; CDR3 protein: CASSEGGSHGYTF; CDR3 DNA: TGTGCCAGCAGTGAAGGCGGGTCCCATGGCTACACCTTC
J gene: TRBJ1-1; V gene: TRBV18; clone size: NA; D gene: TRBD1; CDR3 protein: CASSPQTGGTEAFF; CDR3 DNA: TGTGCCAGCTCACCCCAGACAGGGGGTACTGAAGCTTTCTTT
J gene: TRBJ2-3; V gene: TRBV7-2; clone size: NA; D gene: NA; CDR3 protein: CAVGAPWDTQYF; CDR3 DNA: TGTGCCGTGGGGGCGCCGTGGGATACGCAGTATTTT
J gene: TRBJ2-1; V gene: TRBV3-1; clone size: once; D gene: NA; CDR3 protein: CASSQGGGSYNEQFF; CDR3 DNA: TGTGCCAGCAGCCAAGGAGGTGGATCCTACAATGAGCAGTTCTTC
J gene: TRBJ2-1; V gene: TRBV20-1; clone size: NA; D gene: NA; CDR3 protein: CSARGPGGQEQFF; CDR3 DNA: TGCAGTGCCCGAGGGCCTGGGGGTCAGGAGCAGTTCTTC
J gene: TRBJ2-2; V gene: TRBV20-1; clone size: NA; D gene: TRBD1; CDR3 protein: CSAPGTGITGELFF; CDR3 DNA: TGCAGTGCTCCCGGGACAGGGATCACCGGGGAGCTGTTTTTT
J gene: TRBJ1-6; V gene: TRBV20-1; clone size: NA; D gene: TRBD1; CDR3 protein: CSARTGSSSPLHF; CDR3 DNA: TGCAGTGCTAGGACAGGGAGTAGTTCACCCCTCCACTTT
J gene: TRBJ1-1; V gene: TRBV20-1; clone size: NA; D gene: NA; CDR3 protein: CSARVRGGTEAFF; CDR3 DNA: TGCAGTGCTAGAGTGAGGGGAGGCACTGAAGCTTTCTTT
J gene: TRBJ2-1; V gene: TRBV4-3; clone size: NA; D gene: NA; CDR3 protein: CASSHYATSGAPGNEQFF; CDR3 DNA: TGCGCCAGCAGCCATTACGCTACCTCGGGGGCCCCCGGTAATGAGCAGTTCTTC
J gene: TRBJ2-7; V gene: TRBV28; clone size: NA; D gene: TRBD2; CDR3 protein: CASSLFGGGPRYEQYF; CDR3 DNA: TGTGCCAGCAGTTTATTTGGCGGGGGGCCTCGTTACGAGCAGTACTTC
J gene: TRBJ1-2; V gene: TRBV19; clone size: NA; D gene: NA; CDR3 protein: CASQNYGGYTF; CDR3 DNA: TGTGCCAGCCAGAACTACGGTGGCTACACCTTC
J gene: TRBJ2-7; V gene: TRBV6-2/TRBV6-3; clone size: NA; D gene: TRBD2; CDR3 protein: CASSRGGTISYEQYF; CDR3 DNA: TGTGCCAGCAGCCGCGGGGGGACAATTAGCTACGAGCAGTACTTC
J gene: TRBJ1-5; V gene: TRBV28; clone size: NA; D gene: NA; CDR3 protein: CASSLEGTSVQPQHF; CDR3 DNA: TGTGCCAGCAGTTTAGAGGGGACCAGCGTGCAGCCCCAGCATTTT
J gene: TRBJ2-3; V gene: TRBV7-9; clone size: NA; D gene: NA; CDR3 protein: CASSLAAVSTDTQYF; CDR3 DNA: TGTGCCAGCAGCTTAGCGGCGGTTAGCACAGATACGCAGTATTTT
J gene: TRBJ2-6; V gene: TRBV27; clone size: NA; D gene: NA; CDR3 protein: CASTSGANVLTF; CDR3 DNA: TGTGCCAGCACATCGGGGGCCAACGTCCTGACTTTC
J gene: TRBJ1-1; V gene: TRBV30; clone size: NA; D gene: NA; CDR3 protein: CAWSSRPVGAFF; CDR3 DNA: TGTGCCTGGAGTTCGAGACCGGTAGGCGCTTTCTTT
J gene: TRBJ2-7; V gene: TRBV29-1; clone size: once; D gene: NA; CDR3 protein: CSVRTSYEQYF; CDR3 DNA: TGCAGCGTTAGGACCTCCTACGAGCAGTACTTC
J gene: TRBJ1-1; V gene: TRBV7-9; clone size: once; D gene: NA; CDR3 protein: CASSSGLVTEAFF; CDR3 DNA: TGTGCCAGCAGCTCGGGGTTAGTAACTGAAGCTTTCTTT
J gene: TRBJ2-2; V gene: TRBV12-3/TRBV12-4; clone size: NA; D gene: TRBD1; CDR3 protein: CASSFRQGAGELFF; CDR3 DNA: TGTGCCAGCAGTTTCAGACAGGGCGCCGGGGAGCTGTTTTTT
J gene: TRBJ1-2; V gene: TRBV10-3; clone size: NA; D gene: NA; CDR3 protein: CAISERTAFYGYTF; CDR3 DNA: TGTGCCATCAGTGAAAGGACAGCGTTCTATGGCTACACCTTC
J gene: TRBJ1-2; V gene: TRBV18; clone size: NA; D gene: NA; CDR3 protein: CASSPWDTRGGYTF; CDR3 DNA: TGTGCCAGCTCACCGTGGGACACTCGAGGTGGCTACACCTTC
J gene: TRBJ2-6; V gene: TRBV15; clone size: NA; D gene: NA; CDR3 protein: CATSSWTGSGANVLTF; CDR3 DNA: TGTGCCACCAGCAGCTGGACTGGGTCTGGGGCCAACGTCCTGACTTTC
J gene: TRBJ2-6; V gene: TRBV6-5; clone size: NA; D gene: NA; CDR3 protein: CASSTDSSGANVLTF; CDR3 DNA: TGTGCCAGCAGCACTGACAGCTCTGGGGCCAACGTCCTGACTTTC
J gene: TRBJ2-5; V gene: TRBV30; clone size: NA; D gene: NA; CDR3 protein: CAWRAGGRGETQYF; CDR3 DNA: TGTGCCTGGAGAGCCGGGGGTAGAGGGGAGACCCAGTACTTC
J gene: TRBJ1-2; V gene: TRBV3-1; clone size: NA; D gene: NA; CDR3 protein: CASSLRRDYGYTF; CDR3 DNA: TGTGCCAGCAGCCTCCGTAGGGACTATGGCTACACCTTC
J gene: TRBJ1-1; V gene: TRBV11-2; clone size: NA; D gene: NA; CDR3 protein: CASSLSGLGRRNTEAFF; CDR3 DNA: TGTGCCAGCAGCTTATCCGGCCTAGGGAGGAGGAACACTGAAGCTTTCTTT
J gene: TRBJ2-1; V gene: TRBV5-4; clone size: NA; D gene: NA; CDR3 protein: CASSFARQTSYNEQFF; CDR3 DNA: TGTGCCAGCAGCTTTGCTCGACAGACGTCCTACAATGAGCAGTTCTTC
J gene: TRBJ2-1; V gene: TRBV12-3/TRBV12-4; clone size: NA; D gene: TRBD1; CDR3 protein: CASSQSPGQDMNEQFF; CDR3 DNA: TGTGCCAGCAGTCAATCCCCCGGACAGGACATGAATGAGCAGTTCTTC
J gene: TRBJ2-7; V gene: TRBV28; clone size: NA; D gene: TRBD2; CDR3 protein: CASRRKLGTNGPYEQYF; CDR3 DNA: TGTGCCAGCAGGAGGAAACTCGGGACTAACGGTCCCTACGAGCAGTACTTC
J gene: TRBJ1-6; V gene: TRBV3-1; clone size: NA; D gene: NA; CDR3 protein: CASSQDTGNSNSPLHF; CDR3 DNA: TGTGCCAGCAGCCAAGATACGGGGAACTCTAATTCACCCCTCCACTTT
J gene: TRBJ2-7; V gene: TRBV6-2/TRBV6-3; clone size: NA; D gene: NA; CDR3 protein: CASSYSRDYEQYF; CDR3 DNA: TGTGCCAGCAGTTACTCGCGGGACTACGAGCAGTACTTC
J gene: TRBJ2-1; V gene: TRBV12-3/TRBV12-4; clone size: NA; D gene: NA; CDR3 protein: CASSGLQQFF; CDR3 DNA: TGTGCCAGCAGCGGACTGCAGCAGTTCTTC
J gene: TRBJ1-2; V gene: TRBV9; clone size: once; D gene: NA; CDR3 protein: CASSANTGTAYGYTF; CDR3 DNA: TGTGCCAGCAGCGCCAACACCGGGACGGCCTATGGCTACACCTTC
J gene: TRBJ1-3; V gene: TRBV9; clone size: NA; D gene: NA; CDR3 protein: CASSRDGSSGNTIYF; CDR3 DNA: TGTGCCAGCAGCAGAGACGGGAGCTCTGGAAACACCATATATTTT
J gene: TRBJ2-2; V gene: TRBV29-1; clone size: NA; D gene: NA; CDR3 protein: CSVFQTRSGELFF; CDR3 DNA: TGCAGCGTGTTCCAGACTAGGTCCGGGGAGCTGTTTTTT